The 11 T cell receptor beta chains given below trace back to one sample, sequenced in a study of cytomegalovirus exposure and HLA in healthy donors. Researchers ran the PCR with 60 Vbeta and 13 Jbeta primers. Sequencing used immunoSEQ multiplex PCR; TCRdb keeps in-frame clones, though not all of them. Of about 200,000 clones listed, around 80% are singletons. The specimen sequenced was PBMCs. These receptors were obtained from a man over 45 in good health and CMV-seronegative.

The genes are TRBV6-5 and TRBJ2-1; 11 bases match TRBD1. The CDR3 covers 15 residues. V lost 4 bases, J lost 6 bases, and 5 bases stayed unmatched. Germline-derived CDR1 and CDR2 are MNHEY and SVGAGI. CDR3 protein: CASSSDRGRFNEQFF. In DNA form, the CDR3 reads TGTGCCAGCAGTTCGGACAGGGGGCGATTCAATGAGCAGTTCTTC.

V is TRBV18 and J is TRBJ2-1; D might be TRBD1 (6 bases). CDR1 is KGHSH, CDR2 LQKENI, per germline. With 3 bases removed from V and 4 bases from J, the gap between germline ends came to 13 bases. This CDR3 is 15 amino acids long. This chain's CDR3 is CASSPTRTEYNEQFF. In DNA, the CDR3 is TGTGCCAGCTCACCCACACGGACAGAATACAATGAGCAGTTCTTC. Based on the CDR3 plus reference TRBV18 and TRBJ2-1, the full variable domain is NAGVMQNPRHLVRRRGQEARLRCSPMKGHSHVYWYRQLPEEGLKFMVYLQKENIIDESGMPKERFSAEFPKEGPSILRIQQVVRGDSAAYFCASSPTRTEYNEQFFGPGTRLTVL.

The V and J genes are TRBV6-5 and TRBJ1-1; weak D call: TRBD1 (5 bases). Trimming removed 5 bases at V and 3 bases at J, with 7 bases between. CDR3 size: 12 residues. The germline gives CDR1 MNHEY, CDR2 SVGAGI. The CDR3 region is CASSPGYTEAFF. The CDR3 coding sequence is TGTGCCAGCAGTCCAGGGTACACTGAAGCTTTCTTT.

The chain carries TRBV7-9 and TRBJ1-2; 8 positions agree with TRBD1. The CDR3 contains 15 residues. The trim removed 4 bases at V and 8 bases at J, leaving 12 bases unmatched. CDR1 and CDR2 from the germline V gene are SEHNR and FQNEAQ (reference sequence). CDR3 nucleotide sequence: TGTGCCAGCAGCTCCACCCCCGGCAGGGGGCAGGGCTACACCTTC. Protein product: CASSSTPGRGQGYTF.

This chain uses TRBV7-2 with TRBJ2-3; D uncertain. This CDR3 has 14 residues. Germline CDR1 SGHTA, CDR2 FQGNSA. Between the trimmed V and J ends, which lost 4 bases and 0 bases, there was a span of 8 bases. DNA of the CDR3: TGTGCCAGCAGCTCCCAGGCTAGCACAGATACGCAGTATTTT. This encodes CASSSQASTDTQYF. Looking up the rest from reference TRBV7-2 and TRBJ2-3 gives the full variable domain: GAGVSQSPSNKVTEKGKDVELRCDPISGHTALYWYRQSLGQGLEFLIYFQGNSAPDKSGLPSDRFSAERTGGSVSTLTIQRTQQEDSAVYLCASSSQASTDTQYFGPGTRLTVL.

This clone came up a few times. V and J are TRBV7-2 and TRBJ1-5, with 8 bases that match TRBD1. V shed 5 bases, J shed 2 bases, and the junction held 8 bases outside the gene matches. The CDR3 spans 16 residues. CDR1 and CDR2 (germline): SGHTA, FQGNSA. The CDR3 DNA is TGTGCCAGCAGCCCGAGGACAGGGAGCGGCAATCAGCCCCAGCATTTT. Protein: CASSPRTGSGNQPQHF.

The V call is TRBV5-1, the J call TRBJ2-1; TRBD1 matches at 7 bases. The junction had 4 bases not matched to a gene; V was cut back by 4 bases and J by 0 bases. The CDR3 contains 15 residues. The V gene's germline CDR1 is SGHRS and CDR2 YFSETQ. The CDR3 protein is CASSTQGSSYNEQFF. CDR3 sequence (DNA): TGCGCCAGCAGCACACAGGGGAGCTCCTACAATGAGCAGTTCTTC.

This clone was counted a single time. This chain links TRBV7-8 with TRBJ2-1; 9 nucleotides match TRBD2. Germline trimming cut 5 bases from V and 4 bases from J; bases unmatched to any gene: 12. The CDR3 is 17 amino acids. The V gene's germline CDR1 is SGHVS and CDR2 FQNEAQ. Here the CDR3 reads CASSRLGLATLYNEQFF. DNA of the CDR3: TGTGCCAGCAGCAGATTGGGACTAGCAACACTATACAATGAGCAGTTCTTC.

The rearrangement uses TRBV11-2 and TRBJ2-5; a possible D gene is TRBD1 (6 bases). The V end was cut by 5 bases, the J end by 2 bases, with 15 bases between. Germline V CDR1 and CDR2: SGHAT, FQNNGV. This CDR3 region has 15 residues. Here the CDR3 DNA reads TGTGCCAGCAGCCCAACCGGGACAAGACAAGAGACCCAGTACTTC. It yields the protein CASSPTGTRQETQYF.

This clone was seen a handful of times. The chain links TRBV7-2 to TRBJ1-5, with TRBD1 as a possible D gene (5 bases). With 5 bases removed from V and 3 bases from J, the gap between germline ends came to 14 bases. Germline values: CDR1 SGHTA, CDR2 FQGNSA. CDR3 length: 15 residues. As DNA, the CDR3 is TGTGCCAGCAGCCCTGGGGCCAGGGTCAATCAGCCCCAGCATTTT. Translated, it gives CASSPGARVNQPQHF.

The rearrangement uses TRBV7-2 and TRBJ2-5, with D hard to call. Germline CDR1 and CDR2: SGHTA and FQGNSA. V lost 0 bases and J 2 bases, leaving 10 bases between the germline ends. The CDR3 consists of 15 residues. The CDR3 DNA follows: TGTGCCAGCAGCTTAGCGCTGACTCTACAAGAGACCCAGTACTTC. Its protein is CASSLALTLQETQYF.